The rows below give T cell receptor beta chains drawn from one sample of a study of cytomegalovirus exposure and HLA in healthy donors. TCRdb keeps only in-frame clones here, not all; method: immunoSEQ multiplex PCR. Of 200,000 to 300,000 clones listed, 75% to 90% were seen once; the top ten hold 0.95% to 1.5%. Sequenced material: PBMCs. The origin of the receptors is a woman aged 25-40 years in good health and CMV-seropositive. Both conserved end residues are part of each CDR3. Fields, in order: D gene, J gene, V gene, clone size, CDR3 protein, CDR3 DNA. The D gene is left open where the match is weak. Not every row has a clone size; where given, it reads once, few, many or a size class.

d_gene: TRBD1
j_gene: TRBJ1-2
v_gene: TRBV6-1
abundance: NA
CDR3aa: CASSELDRDHYGYTF
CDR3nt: TGTGCCAGCAGTGAACTGGACAGGGACCACTATGGCTACACCTTC

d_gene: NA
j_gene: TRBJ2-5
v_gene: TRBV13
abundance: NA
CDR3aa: CASSFTGKRRETQYF
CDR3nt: TGTGCCAGCAGCTTTACAGGGAAGAGACGAGAGACCCAGTACTTC

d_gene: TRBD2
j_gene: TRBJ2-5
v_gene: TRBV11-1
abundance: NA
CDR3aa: CASSPKRLAAIQETQYF
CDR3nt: TGTGCCAGCAGCCCTAAGAGACTAGCGGCTATACAAGAGACCCAGTACTTC

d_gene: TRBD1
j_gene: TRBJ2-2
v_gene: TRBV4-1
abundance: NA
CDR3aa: CATSGDRDTGELFF
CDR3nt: TGCGCCACCAGTGGGGACAGGGACACCGGGGAGCTGTTTTTT

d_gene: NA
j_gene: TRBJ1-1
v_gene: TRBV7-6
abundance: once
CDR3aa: CASSSGAGAGEAFF
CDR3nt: TGTGCCAGCAGCTCAGGAGCGGGGGCCGGAGAAGCTTTCTTT

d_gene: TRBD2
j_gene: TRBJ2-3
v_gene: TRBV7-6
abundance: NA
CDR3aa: CASSFLAGESTDTQYF
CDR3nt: TGTGCCAGCAGCTTTTTAGCGGGAGAGAGCACAGATACGCAGTATTTT

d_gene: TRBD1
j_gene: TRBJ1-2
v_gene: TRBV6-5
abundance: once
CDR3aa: CASSYSGTGWNYGYTF
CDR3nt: TGTGCCAGCAGTTACTCGGGGACAGGTTGGAACTATGGCTACACCTTC

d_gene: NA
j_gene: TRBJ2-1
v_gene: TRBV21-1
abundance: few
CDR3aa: CASSKVGYRTIRFSQFF
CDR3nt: TGTGCCAGCAGCAAAGTAGGCTACAGGACTATCCGGTTCTCGCAGTTCTTC

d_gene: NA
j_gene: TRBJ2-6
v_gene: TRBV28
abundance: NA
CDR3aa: CASAGTFSGANVLTF
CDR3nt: TGTGCCAGCGCTGGCACCTTCTCTGGGGCCAACGTCCTGACTTTC

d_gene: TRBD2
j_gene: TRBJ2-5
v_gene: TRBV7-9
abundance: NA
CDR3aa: CASSLAGLEETQYF
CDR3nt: TGTGCCAGCAGCTTAGCGGGACTAGAAGAGACCCAGTACTTC

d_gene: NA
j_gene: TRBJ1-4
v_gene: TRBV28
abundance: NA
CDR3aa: CASSFLVGGSEKLFF
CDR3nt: TGTGCCAGCAGTTTCCTGGTAGGGGGAAGTGAAAAACTGTTTTTT

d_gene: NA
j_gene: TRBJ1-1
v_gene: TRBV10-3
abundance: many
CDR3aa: CAISEPGQNTEAFF
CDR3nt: TGTGCCATCAGTGAACCAGGGCAGAACACTGAAGCTTTCTTT

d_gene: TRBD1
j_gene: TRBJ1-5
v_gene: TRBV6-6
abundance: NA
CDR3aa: CASSYSRQGDQPQHF
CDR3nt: TGTGCCAGCAGTTACTCGAGACAGGGGGATCAGCCCCAGCATTTT

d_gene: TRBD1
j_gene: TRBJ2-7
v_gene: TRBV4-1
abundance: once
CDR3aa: CASSHLGTVPYEQYF
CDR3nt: TGCGCCAGCAGCCATCTCGGGACAGTCCCCTACGAGCAGTACTTC

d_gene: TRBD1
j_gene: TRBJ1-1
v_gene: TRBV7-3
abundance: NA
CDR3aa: CASSLTGTGLMSRNTEAFF
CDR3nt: TGTGCCAGCAGCTTAACGGGGACAGGGTTGATGTCGCGGAACACTGAAGCTTTCTTT

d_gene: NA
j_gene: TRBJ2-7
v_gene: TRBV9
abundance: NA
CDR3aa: CASSVGASLEQYF
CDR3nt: TGTGCCAGCAGCGTAGGGGCGTCTTTAGAGCAGTACTTC

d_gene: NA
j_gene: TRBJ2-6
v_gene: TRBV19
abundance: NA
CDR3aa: CASSTPGASGANVLTF
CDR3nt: TGTGCCAGTAGTACCCCAGGTGCCTCTGGGGCCAACGTCCTGACTTTC

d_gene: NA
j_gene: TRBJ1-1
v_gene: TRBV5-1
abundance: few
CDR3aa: CASSLVGTEAFF
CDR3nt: TGCGCCAGCAGCTTGGTCGGGACTGAAGCTTTCTTT

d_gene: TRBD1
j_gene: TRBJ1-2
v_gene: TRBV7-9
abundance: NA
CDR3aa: CASSRDRGGGYTF
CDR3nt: TGTGCCAGCAGTCGGGACAGGGGAGGTGGCTACACCTTC

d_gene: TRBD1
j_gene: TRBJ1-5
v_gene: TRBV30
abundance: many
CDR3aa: CAWSVLRGSQPQHF
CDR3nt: TGTGCCTGGAGTGTACTCAGGGGGAGTCAGCCCCAGCATTTT

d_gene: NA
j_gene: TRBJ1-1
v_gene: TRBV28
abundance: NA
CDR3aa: CASSLADTEAFF
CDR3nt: TGTGCCAGCAGTTTGGCGGACACTGAAGCTTTCTTT

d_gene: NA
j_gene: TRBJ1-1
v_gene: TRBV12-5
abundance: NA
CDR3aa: CASGLEQNTEAFF
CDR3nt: TGTGCTAGTGGTTTGGAACAGAACACTGAAGCTTTCTTT